Presented here are 30 T cell receptor beta chains from one specimen sequenced in a study of monozygotic twins with inflammatory bowel disease (dated by TCRdb to between 2018 and 2021). The library was prepared using 5' RACE. The data were produced on an Illumina HiSeq 2500. One entry per CDR3 protein sequence results from the TCRdb reprocessing of the reads, with DNA left out. The sample table on file contains 350,000 to 550,000 distinct CDR3 sequences. Of the sample, about 2.4% is held by the ten largest clones. The sequencing sample was made of blood. The receptors shown here come from a human donor with ulcerative colitis or Crohn's disease, or a healthy co-twin of an affected twin (not recorded which).

This rearrangement joins TRBV12-3 or TRBV12-4 to TRBJ1-6; as DNA is missing, the TRBD1 call by TCRdb cannot be tested. The CDR3 is 14 residues long. CDR3: CASSPGTDNSPLHF.

The genes are TRBV29-1 and TRBJ1-4; with no DNA, the TCRdb D assignment of TRBD1 cannot be verified. Germline loops: CDR1 SQVTM, CDR2 ANQGSEA. There are 13 residues in the CDR3. The CDR3 spells CSVTDRDGEKLFF.

The chain has TRBV4-3 and TRBJ2-1; the D gene TCRdb calls, TRBD1, cannot be checked with no DNA. The CDR3 is 13 residues long. Germline loops: CDR1 LGHNA, CDR2 YSLEER. The CDR3 here is CASSLGGENEQFF.

The chain employs TRBV12-3 or TRBV12-4 and TRBJ2-7; TCRdb's D call, TRBD1, is unchecked because there is no DNA. There are 16 residues in the CDR3. The CDR3 loop is CASTSSGTRSSYEQYF.

The chain combines TRBV29-1 with TRBJ2-5; the D call of TRBD2 rests on TCRdb alone, since no DNA is present to check it. Germline V gene lookup returns CDR1 SQVTM and CDR2 ANQGSEA. CDR3 length equals 12 residues. The CDR3 spells CSFRGQLETQYF.

The genes are TRBV2 and TRBJ2-2; absent DNA, TCRdb's TRBD2 call cannot be checked. CDR3 size: 15 residues. Germline V CDR1 and CDR2: SNHLY, FYNNEI. Here the CDR3 reads CASRVSGGNTGELFF. The full variable domain, its missing parts supplied by reference TRBV2 and TRBJ2-2, is EPEVTQTPSHQVTQMGQEVILRCVPISNHLYFYWYRQILGQKVEFLVSFYNNEISEKSEIFDDQFSVERPDGSNFTLKIRSTKLEDSAMYFCASRVSGGNTGELFFGEGSRLTVL.

This rearrangement joins TRBV29-1 to TRBJ1-2; the D call from TCRdb, TRBD1, cannot be confirmed without DNA. Germline loops: CDR1 SQVTM, CDR2 ANQGSEA. The CDR3 is 12 amino acids. CDR3 sequence: CSGGQALGGYTF.

This chain connects TRBV7-8 to TRBJ2-7; TCRdb's assignment of TRBD1 cannot be checked, as there is no DNA. The CDR3 has 16 residues. Germline V CDR1 and CDR2: SGHVS, FQNEAQ. CDR3 loop: CASSPTPPRDRRDTDF.

V is TRBV7-9 and J is TRBJ1-3. Germline values: CDR1 SEHNR, CDR2 FQNEAQ (reference sequence). The CDR3 totals 15 residues. CDR3 in amino acids: CASSADGSSGNTIYF.

This chain uses TRBV7-9 with TRBJ1-1. The CDR3 contains 15 residues. The germline V gene has CDR1 SEHNR and CDR2 FQNEAQ (reference sequence). The chain's CDR3 is CASSLALTFNTEAFF.

The chain joins TRBV10-3 to TRBJ1-4. The CDR3 covers 12 residues. Germline V lookup: CDR1 ENHRY, CDR2 SYGVKD. CDR3 region: CAIGRTVEKLFF.

The J gene is TRBJ2-1, the V gene TRBV20-1; without DNA, the TCRdb call of TRBD2 cannot be checked. The CDR3 has 13 residues. CDR1 and CDR2 (germline): DFQATT, SNEGSKA (reference sequence). The CDR3: CSFLAGGLYEQFF.

The chain is built from TRBV7-9 and TRBJ1-5; TCRdb lists TRBD1, though no DNA is available to test this call. The CDR3 totals 16 residues. Germline V gene lookup returns CDR1 SEHNR and CDR2 FQNEAQ (reference sequence). The CDR3 sequence is CASSLGPGQGNQPQHF.

The chain is built from TRBV27 and TRBJ2-3; TCRdb reports TRBD2, a call that lacks DNA to check it against. Germline V lookup: CDR1 MNHEY, CDR2 SMNVEV (reference sequence). The CDR3 spans 14 residues. CDR3 loop: CAIRRRGDSDTQYF.

CDR3 protein: CASSQELESGPYGYTF. The genes are TRBV4-3 and TRBJ1-2; TCRdb reports TRBD1, a call that lacks DNA to check it against. The CDR3 totals 16 residues. Germline lookup yields CDR1 LGHNA and CDR2 YSLEER.

This chain joins TRBV12-3 or TRBV12-4 and TRBJ2-5; with no DNA, the TCRdb D assignment of TRBD2 cannot be verified. This CDR3 region has 12 residues. CDR3 loop: CASSSIAGSMYF.

The chain combines TRBV7-9 with TRBJ1-3. This CDR3 has 15 amino acids. Looked up from germline, CDR1 is SEHNR and CDR2 is FQNEAQ (reference sequence). The CDR3 is CASSLASVSGNTIYF.

This chain links TRBV7-8 with TRBJ2-3; with no DNA, the TCRdb D assignment of TRBD2 cannot be verified. This CDR3 has 16 residues. Germline assignment: CDR1 SGHVS and CDR2 FQNEAQ. The CDR3 spells CASSLVPSRGTDTQYF.

This chain connects TRBV12-3 or TRBV12-4 to TRBJ2-3; TCRdb's D gene call, TRBD1, goes unchecked for lack of DNA. This CDR3 contains 14 residues. CDR3 sequence reads: CASSSRQGTDTQYF.

V is TRBV7-2 and J is TRBJ2-1; lacking DNA, the TRBD2 call made by TCRdb goes unchecked. CDR1 SGHTA and CDR2 FQGNSA come from the germline V gene. The length of the CDR3 is 15 residues. CDR3 amino acids: CASSFRLAGSNEQFF.

CDR3 loop: CASSLTGTGKQPQHF. V usage is TRBV5-1 and J usage is TRBJ1-5; TCRdb returns TRBD1, unconfirmable since there is no DNA. Per germline, CDR1 SGHRS and CDR2 YFSETQ. The CDR3 contains 15 residues.

The chain has TRBV15 and TRBJ2-2; TCRdb selects TRBD1, and the lack of DNA leaves this call unchecked. CDR1 LNHNV and CDR2 YYDKDF come from the germline V gene (reference sequence). This CDR3 is 15 amino acids long. CDR3 in amino acids: CATSRTTGNTGELFF. Full variable domain (rest looked up from reference TRBV15 and TRBJ2-2): DAMVIQNPRYQVTQFGKPVTLSCSQTLNHNVMYWYQQKSSQAPKLLFHYYDKDFNNEADTPDNFQSRRPNTSFCFLDIRSPGLGDTAMYLCATSRTTGNTGELFFGEGSRLTVL.

V and J are TRBV20-1 and TRBJ1-2; the D call from TCRdb, TRBD1, cannot be confirmed without DNA. The V gene's germline CDR1 is DFQATT and CDR2 SNEGSKA (reference sequence). The CDR3 contains 15 residues. CDR3 in amino acids: CSANSGTGGGYGYTF.

The gene calls are TRBV9 and TRBJ2-2; TCRdb picks TRBD1, but there is no DNA to check that call. This CDR3 spans 16 amino acids. Germline V gene lookup returns CDR1 SGDLS and CDR2 YYNGEE. The CDR3 is CASSVEPGGIIGELFF.

V and J are TRBV7-3 and TRBJ2-2; TCRdb picks TRBD1, but there is no DNA to check that call. CDR3 length equals 16 residues. Germline V gene sequence: CDR1 SGHTA, CDR2 FQGTGA. This CDR3 is CASTQSGARGTGELFF.

The CDR3 reads CASRPTGGRTEAFF. The chain is built from TRBV7-2 and TRBJ1-1; TCRdb gives TRBD1 as the D gene, but with no DNA this cannot be confirmed. The CDR3 sequence is 14 residues long. The germline gives CDR1 SGHTA, CDR2 FQGNSA.

The gene calls are TRBV10-3 and TRBJ1-5. The germline V gene has CDR1 ENHRY and CDR2 SYGVKD. This CDR3 spans 12 amino acids. CDR3 region: CAIRDGNQPQHF.

The chain employs TRBV7-8 and TRBJ2-1; with no DNA, the TCRdb D assignment of TRBD1 cannot be verified. Germline-derived CDR1 and CDR2 are SGHVS and FQNEAQ. CDR3 length: 13 residues. The CDR3 reads CASINTLGGEQFF.

This sequence joins TRBV20-1 and TRBJ2-4; there is no DNA to check the TCRdb D call of TRBD1. The CDR3 runs to 14 residues. Germline CDR1 reads DFQATT; CDR2 reads SNEGSKA (reference sequence). The CDR3 here is CSARLGGDKNIQYF.

This chain connects TRBV12-3 or TRBV12-4 to TRBJ1-1; TCRdb proposes TRBD1, but this gene call is untestable without DNA. The CDR3 totals 14 residues. The CDR3 loop is CASSRDKGNTEAFF.